What follows are 25 T cell receptor beta chains derived from one specimen sequenced in a study of CDR3 diversity in severe acne. TCRdb analysed the PCR reads with MiXCR anew, one entry per CDR3 protein. The sample includes more than 85,000 distinct CDR3 sequences, 45% to 55% of them seen just once. The source material was blood. These receptors came from a male donor with severe acne vulgaris.

This chain connects TRBV3-1 to TRBJ2-5; 9 nucleotides align to TRBD2. The length of the CDR3 is 16 residues. Germline V lookup: CDR1 LGHDT, CDR2 YNNKEL (reference sequence). The trim removed 4 bases at V and 4 bases at J, leaving 10 bases unmatched. The CDR3 DNA reads as TGTGCCAGCAGCCCCAGGGTAGCGGGAGCTCTAGAGACCCAGTACTTC. It is translated as CASSPRVAGALETQYF.

The V gene is TRBV6-6, the J gene TRBJ2-1, with D possibly being TRBD2 (5 bases). Germline loops: CDR1 MNHNY, CDR2 SVGAGI (reference sequence). This CDR3 is built from 12 residues. Trimming pared 0 bases from V and 10 bases from J, leaving 7 bases between. In DNA, the CDR3 is TGTGCCAGCAGTTACTCTAAGCGGGAGCAGTTCTTC. Translation gives CASSYSKREQFF.

This clonotype was detected ten times or more. The chain is built from TRBV7-9 and TRBJ1-1; TRBD1 might be the D (5 bases). V was trimmed by 2 bases and J by 5 bases, leaving 18 bases between them. The CDR3 runs to 16 residues. Germline CDR1 SEHNR, CDR2 FQNEAQ (reference sequence). CDR3 in amino acids: CASSLWASRGWTEAFF. The DNA of the CDR3 is TGTGCCAGCAGCTTATGGGCGTCTCGGGGGTGGACTGAAGCTTTCTTT.

This clonotype has only a few counts. The chain combines TRBV3-1 with TRBJ2-7; D may be TRBD2 (6 bases). The V and J ends lost 2 bases and 1 base respectively, with 6 bases between them. Germline V gives CDR1 LGHDT, CDR2 YNNKEL (reference sequence). This CDR3 is 13 amino acids long. The CDR3 is CASSQLASYEQYF. As DNA, the CDR3 is TGTGCCAGCAGCCAACTAGCGTCCTACGAGCAGTACTTC.

The J gene is TRBJ1-2, the V gene TRBV20-1, with D maybe TRBD1 (6 bases). V shed 0 bases and J shed 1 base, with 24 bases lying between them. Per the germline V gene, CDR1 is DFQATT and CDR2 is SNEGSKA (reference sequence). CDR3 size: 19 residues. This CDR3 reads CSARDQIGQKYPLNYGYTF. In DNA, the CDR3 is TGCAGTGCTAGAGATCAGATAGGACAGAAGTATCCACTTAACTATGGCTACACCTTC.

The rearrangement joins TRBV7-2 to TRBJ2-7; TRBD1 matches at 7 bases. This CDR3 has 16 amino acids. Germline V gene lookup returns CDR1 SGHTA and CDR2 FQGNSA. V was clipped by 6 bases and J by 7 bases; unmatched bases: 18. The CDR3 DNA follows: TGTGCCAGCAGTGCCACGCCGGGACAGAGCCTCGAGGAGCAGTACTTC. Translation: CASSATPGQSLEEQYF.

In this sample, this clonotype turned up once. This chain joins TRBV6-1 and TRBJ2-7; D unresolved. Per germline, CDR1 MNHNS and CDR2 SASEGT. Trimming left V 8 bases short and J 7 bases short, with 21 bases between. There are 14 residues in the CDR3. The CDR3 nucleotides read TGTGCCAGCGCATCGAAAGTAGGATTGGGGGAGCAGTACGTC. It codes for CASASKVGLGEQYV.

V is TRBV7-9 and J is TRBJ2-7; D may be TRBD1 (5 bases). Germline V gene sequence: CDR1 SEHNR, CDR2 FQNEAQ (reference sequence). V was pared by 8 bases and J by 2 bases, with 10 bases between. This CDR3 spans 12 amino acids. In nucleotides, the CDR3 is TGTGCCAGCGGCGCAGGGACCTACGAGCAGTACTTC. Its protein is CASGAGTYEQYF.

The V and J genes are TRBV7-9 and TRBJ2-7, with D perhaps matching TRBD1 or TRBD2 (5 bases each). The ends were cut back, 5 bases at V and 0 bases at J, with 14 bases in the middle. The CDR3 is 15 amino acids. Germline loops: CDR1 SEHNR, CDR2 FQNEAQ (reference sequence). This chain's CDR3 is CASSQGTKSSYEQYF. Here the CDR3 DNA reads TGTGCCAGCAGCCAAGGGACCAAAAGCTCCTACGAGCAGTACTTC.

This clonotype was observed many times. The chain links TRBV12-5 to TRBJ2-1, with TRBD2 matching 10 bases. The J segment lost 1 base and the V segment lost 0 bases, leaving 0 bases of the junction unmatched. There are 16 residues in the CDR3. The germline CDR1 and CDR2 sequences are LGHNT and FRNRAP. The chain's CDR3 is CASGLVSGRSYNEQFF. In DNA form, the CDR3 reads TGTGCTAGTGGTTTGGTTAGCGGGAGGTCCTACAATGAGCAGTTCTTC.

This clonotype was detected ten times or more. This sequence joins TRBV24-1 and TRBJ2-2; a possible D gene is TRBD1 (6 bases). The CDR3 spans 16 residues. Trimming took 3 bases from V and 1 from J, leaving 11 bases between them. Germline assignment: CDR1 KGHDR and CDR2 SFDVKD. CDR3 region: CATSDLGQQNTGELFF. In nucleotides, the CDR3 is TGTGCCACCAGTGATCTCGGACAGCAGAACACCGGGGAGCTGTTTTTT.

V is TRBV4-3 and J is TRBJ1-2; D gene unclear. V lost 3 bases to trimming and J lost 8 bases, with 16 bases between them. This CDR3 has 14 amino acids. The germline gives CDR1 LGHNA, CDR2 YSLEER. The CDR3 loop reads CASSHSGGGYGYTF. Here the CDR3 DNA reads TGCGCCAGCAGCCACTCGGGAGGAGGGTACGGCTACACCTTC.

The V gene is TRBV7-9, the J gene TRBJ2-2; D unresolved. V lost 7 bases and J 7 bases, leaving 13 bases between the germline ends. The CDR3 spans 13 residues. CDR1 SEHNR and CDR2 FQNEAQ come from the germline V gene (reference sequence). This CDR3 is CASIKEVNGELFF. CDR3 nucleotide sequence: TGTGCCAGCATCAAGGAAGTGAACGGGGAGCTGTTTTTT.

This clonotype was counted only a few times. The genes are TRBV25-1 and TRBJ1-2; D ambiguous. Per germline, CDR1 MGHDK and CDR2 SYGVNS. This CDR3 is built from 12 residues. V was clipped by 5 bases and J by 3 bases, with 7 bases between them. The CDR3 nucleotides read TGTGCCAGCAGTTCGGGATACTATGGCTACACCTTC. The encoded protein is CASSSGYYGYTF.

This clonotype came up many times. This chain links TRBV6-5 with TRBJ1-3; tentatively, D is TRBD1 (5 bases). Germline CDR1 and CDR2: MNHEY and SVGAGI. Trimming removed 0 bases at V and 6 bases at J, with 15 bases between. This CDR3 has 16 amino acids. This chain's CDR3 is CASSYSRQGASNTIYF. The CDR3 bases are TGTGCCAGCAGTTACTCACGGCAGGGAGCGTCAAACACCATATATTTT.

The chain carries TRBV20-1 and TRBJ1-1, with D possibly matching TRBD1 (6 bases). This CDR3 has 14 residues. Trimming shortened V by 0 bases and J by 1 base, and 9 bases separated the two germline ends. From germline, CDR1 is DFQATT and CDR2 SNEGSKA (reference sequence). The CDR3 loop is CSARESRGNTEAFF. Written as DNA, the CDR3 is TGCAGTGCTAGAGAGTCCAGGGGGAACACTGAAGCTTTCTTT.

This clonotype was seen ten or more times. This sequence joins TRBV9 and TRBJ2-3; no definite D call. V was clipped by 3 bases and J by 4 bases, with 15 bases between them. This CDR3 contains 15 residues. Germline V gene lookup returns CDR1 SGDLS and CDR2 YYNGEE. CDR3 coding DNA: TGTGCCAGCAGCGCCCCGGTCCATGGTCCAGATACGCAGTATTTT. Its protein product is CASSAPVHGPDTQYF. The full variable domain, in which reference TRBV9 and TRBJ2-3 provide the parts outside the CDR3, is DSGVTQTPKHLITATGQRVTLRCSPRSGDLSVYWYQQSLDQGLQFLIQYYNGEERAKGNILERFSAQQFPDLHSELNLSSLELGDSALYFCASSAPVHGPDTQYFGPGTRLTVL.

This clonotype appeared a few times. The J gene is TRBJ2-5, the V gene TRBV4-1; D is unclear. Trimming cost V 3 bases and J 5 bases, with 10 bases left between them. The CDR3 contains 13 residues. Germline CDR1 MGHRA, CDR2 YSYEKL. The CDR3, as DNA: TGCGCCAGCAGCCAGACGGCCACGGAGACCCAGTACTTC. Protein product: CASSQTATETQYF.

This clonotype came up once. The chain couples TRBV19 to TRBJ1-2; 7 bases line up with TRBD1. Germline V CDR1 and CDR2: LNHDA, SQIVND (reference sequence). V trimming: 7 bases; J trimming: 2 bases; junction bases outside the gene matches: 10. The CDR3 is made up of 15 amino acids. The CDR3 DNA reads as TGTGCCAGTACTAAGATCGCGGGACAGAACTATGGCTACACCTTC. The encoded protein is CASTKIAGQNYGYTF.

This clonotype was detected many times. As DNA, the CDR3 is TGTGCCAGCAGCTCGGAGGGACGGCGCTCTGGAAACACCATATATTTT. The encoded protein is CASSSEGRRSGNTIYF. The V gene is TRBV11-3, the J gene TRBJ1-3, with D possibly matching TRBD1 (5 bases). The ends were cut back, 4 bases at V and 0 bases at J, with 13 bases in the middle. The V gene's germline CDR1 is SGHNT and CDR2 YENEEA. The CDR3 runs 16 residues.

This rearrangement joins TRBV13 to TRBJ2-3, with 10 positions matching TRBD1. V gave up 4 bases and J gave up 4 bases; unmatched junction bases: 2. Germline V gene data show CDR1 as PRHDT and CDR2 as FYEKMQ (reference sequence). The CDR3 length is 14 residues. This chain's CDR3 is CASSSDRGSDTQYF. The CDR3 DNA follows: TGTGCCAGCAGCTCGGACAGGGGGTCAGATACGCAGTATTTT. Supplemented by reference TRBV13 and TRBJ2-3, the full variable domain reads AAGVIQSPRHLIKEKRETATLKCYPIPRHDTVYWYQQGPGQDPQFLISFYEKMQSDKGSIPDRFSAQQFSDYHSELNMSSLELGDSALYFCASSSDRGSDTQYFGPGTRLTVL.

Concerning this clonotype itself: Mismatch with germline at one junction end may stem from a read error. This chain uses TRBV10-3 with TRBJ2-2; 7 bases map to TRBD2. The germline CDR1 and CDR2 sequences are ENHRY and SYGVKD. This CDR3 region has 13 residues. CDR3 loop: CAMSSWDYNEQFF. The CDR3 bases are TGTGCCATGAGTAGTTGGGACTACAATGAGCAGTTTTTT.

V gene TRBV7-2 combines with J gene TRBJ1-4; 7 bases agree with TRBD1. The V gene end was trimmed by 5 bases and the J gene end by 5 bases; junction bases not matched to a gene: 5. The length of the CDR3 is 14 residues. Germline loops: CDR1 SGHTA, CDR2 FQGNSA. The CDR3 spells CASSVDRANEKLFF. The CDR3 nucleotides are TGTGCCAGCAGCGTCGACAGGGCAAATGAAAAACTGTTTTTT.

This clonotype came up a few times. V gene TRBV11-2 combines with J gene TRBJ2-3; 13 nucleotides agree with TRBD2. Germline CDR1 is SGHAT and CDR2 is FQNNGV. The junction had 8 bases not matched to a gene; V was cut back by 8 bases and J by 9 bases. This CDR3 is 14 amino acids long. CDR3 amino acids: CASAGGLAGPTQYF. The CDR3 DNA reads as TGTGCCAGCGCAGGGGGACTAGCGGGACCCACGCAGTATTTT.

CDR3 sequence: CASSVGGRYGYTF. CDR3 in DNA: TGTGCCAGCAGCGTAGGGGGCCGCTATGGCTACACCTTC. The chain employs TRBV9 and TRBJ1-2, with D perhaps matching TRBD1 (5 bases). CDR1 is SGDLS, CDR2 YYNGEE, per germline. V dropped 0 bases and J dropped 4 bases, with 7 bases sitting between them. The CDR3 loop spans 13 amino acids.